The entry below gives a single TCR beta chain sequence along with its context. These data come from a study of T-cell reconstitution after alpha-beta-depleted transplantation in children. The authors prepared the TCRbeta library with unique molecular identifiers. TCRdb reprocessed the PCR reads with MiXCR, giving one entry per CDR3 protein. Here the sample spans some 490,000 distinct CDR3 sequences, 9.5% to 15% being singletons. Sample: PBMCs from the stem cell graft donor, taken from the stem cell graft. The TCR comes from a human donor who donated a stem cell graft to a child with combined immunodeficiency.

The CDR3 spells CASSFTVNQPQHF. The CDR3 nucleotides read TGCGCCAGCAGCTTTACAGTAAATCAGCCCCAGCATTTT. The J gene is TRBJ1-5, the V gene TRBV5-1, with D uncertain. The CDR3 sequence is 13 residues long. Trimming pared 2 bases from V and 4 bases from J, leaving 7 bases between. Germline loops: CDR1 SGHRS, CDR2 YFSETQ.